This T cell receptor (beta chain) comes out of a study of cytomegalovirus exposure and HLA in healthy donors (dated by TCRdb to 2015 to 2018). Looking at the study overall: According to an earlier analysis of several hundred of the donors, some 170 million T cells yielded 100 million or so unique TCR beta sequences and approximately 280 Gb of sequence data. Besides the first cohort of some 670 subjects, a separate validation cohort made up of roughly 130 different subjects was used. A later analysis re-examined previously published TCR beta repertoires from several hundred donors and added high-resolution HLA genotyping to investigate patterns of TCR occurrence. The later analysis used no new phenotypic data to find candidate immune exposures, relying instead on TCR beta sequences and their occurrence across donors. An early release covering 550 to 700 HLA-typed donors comprised about 300 gigabases of sequencing data and 65 million to 100 million unique TCR sequences. Donor age, sex, ethnicity and CMV serostatus were collected together with the repertoire data. Every discovery cohort repertoire had been produced on one sequencing platform. Class I and class II HLA loci were covered by the typing at four-digit resolution. Among some 410 genotyped donors of the cohort, an average of around 250,000 unique TCR beta nucleotide sequences was sequenced per donor, of which roughly 17% were non-productive. Genome-wide SNP genotypes for about three fifths of the roughly 670 donors were used in a later genetic analysis, which treated that subset as a discovery cohort. The study aimed to test whether signatures of past pathogen exposure could be identified by cataloging public T cell receptors. An earlier analysis of some 600 of the donors applied high-throughput TCR beta sequencing to assess whether each TCR beta V gene segment acted as functional or pseudogenic. A few DR-DQ haplotypes were treated as single units for association and clustering because of strong linkage in the cohort. The study profiled the T cell repertoires of hundreds of subjects by immunosequencing and related them to cytomegalovirus serostatus. The number of donors typed differed by locus, with roughly 620-640 for A, B, C, DRB1 and DQB1, over 500 for DQA1, over 600 for DPA1, and roughly 450 for DPB1. Of the 300 to 450 genotyped donors, 65% to 90% fell in the genetic ancestry cluster associated with self-reported Caucasian donors. The study combined high-throughput TCR immunosequencing, statistical association of individual TCRs with disease status, and machine learning to predict cytomegalovirus infection status.

The cohort comprised 550 to 700 healthy bone marrow donors. At the time of sampling, every cohort member was nominally healthy, though immune exposures that went unrecorded were likely present. The donor tested CMV seronegative, placing the donor among the 350 to 400 seronegative members of the cohort. Each donor provided a peripheral blood sample, and peripheral blood mononuclear cells were used for TCR beta sequencing. The Qiagen DNeasy Blood Extraction Kit was used to extract genomic DNA from the blood cell samples. The receptor library was made with the immunoSEQ multiplex PCR assay. For the multiplex PCR, a mixture combining 60 forward primers for TCR Vbeta segments and 13 reverse primers for TCR Jbeta segments was used. A multiplex PCR assay on genomic DNA amplified the CDR3 region of rearranged TCR beta genes. The Illumina HiSeq System was used to sequence the amplified TCR beta libraries as 87-base-pair reads. The source study handled its data this way. A later analysis tallied around 80 million unique TCR beta chains across the 666 repertoires, and about 12 million of those chains were shared by two or more donors. Raw reads were error-corrected and collapsed into unique sequences by a nearest-neighbor algorithm in which closely related sequences were merged to remove PCR and sequencing errors. CDR3 sequences were aligned to IMGT reference sequences to assign V, D and J gene segments. For a sequence to be retained, a match of at least six nucleotides was required to both a V gene segment and a J gene segment. Rearrangements were called productive when the CDR3 lacked stop codons and stayed in frame with V and J; all others were non-productive. Following IMGT convention, CDR3 was defined as the stretch from the second conserved V-encoded cysteine up to the conserved J-encoded phenylalanine. The earlier analysis of 450 to 750 of the donors excluded any sequence lacking an unambiguous match to a single V gene segment. An earlier analysis of over 450 of the donors classified V segments as functional when productive rearrangements were above 56.7% and as segregating when the standard deviation between donors was above 5%. A statistical classification framework was developed to diagnose cytomegalovirus status using the catalog of TCR beta chain sequences. A later analysis assigned V and J genes by comparing TCR nucleotide sequences with IMGT/GENE-DB human TR gene sequences. In a later analysis, CDR3 sequences and most-parsimonious VDJ recombination scenarios were assigned using the TCRdist pipeline. In a later analysis, each TCR beta chain was defined by its CDR3 amino acid sequence together with its V-gene family, and reads lacking a unique V-gene family were excluded. As a way to deal with suspected cross-contamination and a sequencing artifact, a later analysis dropped roughly 620 nucleotide sequences that were highly shared and had low generation probability. A later analysis calculated a clonal expansion index for each public chain from normalized within-repertoire ranks of inferred template counts. In a later analysis, generation probabilities were computed using a VDJ recombination model fitted to out-of-frame rearrangements, and the results were checked against IGoR. In a later analysis, hypergeometric tests were used to score TCR-TCR, TCR-HLA and TCR-CMV co-occurrence, with a repertoire-size bias correction applied to TCR pairs. In a later analysis, false discovery rates were estimated by permuting HLA or CMV assignments 20 times. In a later analysis, co-occurring TCRs were grouped using DBSCAN, and TCRdist sequence similarity was added for clustering within HLA-allele-positive subsets. Co-occurrence clustering excluded repertoires with fewer than 30,000 or more than 120,000 public chains, plus five with anomalous nucleotide sharing. As stored in TCRdb, this immuneACCESS dataset retains in-frame rearrangements with V and J assigned. A fraction of the clones does not appear; measured against another copy, unresolved V genes explain less than half of the discrepancy, and the remainder lacks a known reason. V, J and clone size were drawn from that table, and D and trimming were deduced from the DNA. This sample's table contains 130,000 or so clones. The ten largest make up 2% to 2.5% of the sample.

V is pared back by 1 base and J by 6 bases, with 15 bases lying between the germline termini. The CDR3 goes from the cysteine to the phenylalanine over 15 residues. Left in the record is the CDR3 DNA by itself, 45 bases read in frame from the first base. CDR1 and CDR2 (MNHNS, SASEGT) derive from the germline V gene. A note on this clone: Its antigen has not been determined.

Broader findings and caveats from the paper: Assigning TCR associations to individual alleles was difficult when HLA alleles, especially DR and DQ, strongly co-occurred. An association between a missense DCLRE1C variant and V-gene and J-gene trimming of TCR beta chains was found in a later genetic analysis and replicated in an independent cohort. The authors suggested that the approach could potentially be extended to other disease states and immunological phenotypes. Because counts were too low, about 18 rarely observed V segments, including chromosome 9 orphons, were excluded from the earlier analysis of under 650 of the donors. A later analysis associated roughly 17,000 TCR beta sequences with specific HLA alleles at a false discovery rate of 0.05. In a later analysis, TCR association rates were found to vary across HLA loci, with the most associated TCRs seen for DRB1 alleles and the fewest for HLA-C alleles. In the study, about 150 TCR beta chains were listed as associated with cytomegalovirus. In this cohort, only TCR beta chains were sequenced, and detectable features were limited by the absence of alpha or paired-chain data. Immune exposure information for the cohort was limited to CMV serostatus. Correlated functional status among segregating V segments might reflect linkage disequilibrium, but an unknown experimental factor could not be ruled out. HLA typing was unavailable for some donors at each locus, so association tests used only the typed subset. In vitro tests confirmed that a few of the cytomegalovirus-associated TCR beta chains recognize cytomegalovirus antigens. Cytomegalovirus status was reported to be diagnosed by the classifier with high specificity and sensitivity in both the original and validation cohorts. A later analysis found that most CMV-associated TCR beta chains appeared HLA-restricted, with HLA associations seemingly driven largely by CMV exposure. Broadly in line with IMGT annotations, most TCR beta V segments showed up in productive rearrangements about 87% or about 30% of the time in an earlier analysis of 587 of the donors. A group of highly shared sequence variants was considered likely to be a technical artifact of the sequencing pipeline. Roughly uniform sequencing depth across donors was assumed in presence/absence analyses, although this assumption may not hold. A later genetic analysis reported fewer N-insertions in productive TCRs among donors in an Asian-associated ancestry cluster than the roughly 700-donor mean. While some public TCRs were present in many individuals, most TCR sequences turned up only very rarely across donors. Some IMGT-functional V segments, including TRBV6-2 and TRBV6-3, could not be told apart with the 87-base-pair reads, so those segments were excluded. A later analysis reported that several top co-occurrence clusters appeared linked to parvovirus B19, influenza, CMV and Epstein-Barr virus. A further reported finding was that TCR beta sequences accurately predicted the HLA-A and HLA-B alleles for most subjects in the first cohort. In a later analysis, HLA-associated TCR beta chains were found to be more clonally expanded and to have lower generation probabilities than equally common non-associated chains.

The V and J segments used are TRBV6-1 and TRBJ1-2; TRBD1 is a weak D gene call, 5 bases matching. The source material was PBMCs. The sequence was collected from a woman in her late teens or twenties in good health and CMV-seronegative. The CDR3: CASSEVADSVDGYTF. The sequence in DNA is TGTGCCAGCAGTGAAGTTGCTGACAGCGTGGATGGCTACACCTTC.